This is a list of T cell receptor beta chains from one sample in a study of blood T cell repertoires in COVID-19. The assay was immunoSEQ multiplex PCR, and TCRdb's table has in-frame clones only and misses some. The data show 400,000 to 500,000 clones, with 88% seen just once and 1.8% held by the top ten. The source material was PBMCs or T cells enriched from blood (not recorded which). The origin of the receptors is a woman between 35 and 50 years old who had recovered from COVID-19. The CDR3 runs from the conserved cysteine through the conserved F or W. A D gene is named only where the DNA matches it firmly. The listing skips clone size in some rows; elsewhere it reads once, few, many or a size class.

V: TRBV4-3; J: TRBJ1-1; size: -; D: TRBD1; DNA: TGCGCCAGCAGCCAAGCCCTAGGAGGGGGCTGGAGGGCTTTCTTT; CDR3: CASSQALGGGWRAFF
V: TRBV10-3; J: TRBJ2-1; size: -; D: TRBD2; DNA: TGTGCCATCAGTGACGTGACTAGCGGGAGGTTCGATGAGCAGTTCTTC; CDR3: CAISDVTSGRFDEQFF
V: TRBV10-2; J: TRBJ2-1; size: once; D: TRBD2; DNA: TGCGCCAGCAGCTTCAGCGGGGCGGGGGGCAATGAGCAGTTCTTC; CDR3: CASSFSGAGGNEQFF
V: TRBV4-3; J: TRBJ2-2; size: -; D: TRBD1; DNA: TGCGCCAGCAGCCAAGATCAGGACAGGGTAGGCACCGGGGAGCTGTTTTTT; CDR3: CASSQDQDRVGTGELFF
V: TRBV5-1; J: TRBJ2-2; size: -; D: TRBD1; DNA: TGCGCCAGCGGGGGGACAGGGGCGAACACCGGGGAGCTGTTTTTT; CDR3: CASGGTGANTGELFF
V: TRBV5-6; J: TRBJ1-1; size: -; D: TRBD1; DNA: TGTGCCAGCAGCTTGACAACAGGGGTGCGGAACACTGAAGCTTTCTTT; CDR3: CASSLTTGVRNTEAFF
V: TRBV3-1/TRBV3-2; J: TRBJ2-1; size: once; D: TRBD2; DNA: TGTGCCAGCAGCCAAGAGGTTGGCGGGAGGAACTATGAGCAGTTCTTC; CDR3: CASSQEVGGRNYEQFF
V: TRBV29-1; J: TRBJ1-2; size: -; D: TRBD1; DNA: TGCAGCGTTCGGGACAGTCCCTATGGCTACACCTTC; CDR3: CSVRDSPYGYTF
V: TRBV10-1; J: TRBJ2-7; size: few; D: -; DNA: TGCGCCAGCAGCGGACATGATGTCGACGAGCAGTACTTC; CDR3: CASSGHDVDEQYF
V: TRBV5-4; J: TRBJ1-2; size: once; D: -; DNA: TGTGCCAGCAGCTTGGAAGTGAACAGTGGCAACTATGGCTACACCTTC; CDR3: CASSLEVNSGNYGYTF
V: TRBV19; J: TRBJ2-2; size: -; D: TRBD2; DNA: TGTGCCAGTAGTATAAGTGGGAGGGGAACCGGGGAGCTGTTTTTT; CDR3: CASSISGRGTGELFF
V: TRBV13; J: TRBJ1-1; size: -; D: -; DNA: TGTGCCGCGAGCGTCCAAACTGAAGCTTTCTTT; CDR3: CAASVQTEAFF
V: TRBV11-2; J: TRBJ2-1; size: -; D: TRBD2; DNA: TGTGCCAGCAGCCCCCGGCTAGCGGGAGGGCCTTATTACAATGAGCAGTTCTTC; CDR3: CASSPRLAGGPYYNEQFF
V: TRBV5-4; J: TRBJ2-1; size: -; D: TRBD2; DNA: TGTGCCAGCAGCCCGGGACTAGCGGGAGGGAATGAGCAGTTCTTC; CDR3: CASSPGLAGGNEQFF
V: TRBV11-3; J: TRBJ2-2; size: -; D: -; DNA: TGTGCCAGCAGCTCTTGGGGCCCCGCGAACACCGGGGAGCTGTTTTTT; CDR3: CASSSWGPANTGELFF
V: TRBV10-1; J: TRBJ1-2; size: -; D: TRBD1; DNA: TGCGCCAGCAGCCGGGACAGAGGGGCAGGCTACACCTTC; CDR3: CASSRDRGAGYTF
V: TRBV4-3; J: TRBJ1-1; size: -; D: -; DNA: TGCGCCAGCAGCCTATCAGGGACGGGGGGTGAAGCTTTCTTT; CDR3: CASSLSGTGGEAFF
V: TRBV6-5; J: TRBJ2-1; size: -; D: -; DNA: TGTGCCAGCAGATTCACCCCGGGTGCCAATGAGCAGTTCTTC; CDR3: CASRFTPGANEQFF
V: TRBV5-1; J: TRBJ2-3; size: -; D: -; DNA: TGCGCCAGCAGCGAGGGCCCGATTTCCGATACGCAGTATTTT; CDR3: CASSEGPISDTQYF
V: TRBV3-1/TRBV3-2; J: TRBJ2-1; size: -; D: TRBD2; DNA: TGTGCCTCAAGCGGGACTGCGCTCTACAATGAGCAGTTCTTC; CDR3: CASSGTALYNEQFF
V: TRBV19; J: TRBJ1-1; size: -; D: -; DNA: TGTGCCAGTAGTATGGGGCTTTTTTCTAGGGGGACCACTGAAGCTTTCTTT; CDR3: CASSMGLFSRGTTEAFF
V: TRBV5-5; J: TRBJ2-6; size: -; D: -; DNA: TGTGCCAGCAGTCGTTTGGGGGGTAGCGCTGGGGCCAACGTCCTGACTTTC; CDR3: CASSRLGGSAGANVLTF
V: TRBV5-8; J: TRBJ1-5; size: -; D: -; DNA: TGTGCCAGCAGCCTGTCAGATTTGAGCAATCAGCCCCAGCATTTT; CDR3: CASSLSDLSNQPQHF
V: TRBV18; J: TRBJ2-7; size: -; D: TRBD2; DNA: TGTGCCAGCTCATTAGGACTAGCGGGACTCTACGAGCAGTACTTC; CDR3: CASSLGLAGLYEQYF
V: TRBV11-2; J: TRBJ2-1; size: -; D: TRBD2; DNA: TGTGCCAGCAGCCACAGCGGGGGGCACTACAATGAGCAGTTCTTC; CDR3: CASSHSGGHYNEQFF
V: TRBV5-1; J: TRBJ2-5; size: -; D: TRBD2; DNA: TGCGCCAGCAGCTTACCCTTCGGGTCGGGGGGCCAAGAGACCCAGTACTTC; CDR3: CASSLPFGSGGQETQYF
V: TRBV29-1; J: TRBJ2-2; size: -; D: TRBD2; DNA: TGCAGCGTTGAAGGAACTAGCGGGAGAACCGGGGAGCTGTTTTTT; CDR3: CSVEGTSGRTGELFF
V: TRBV6-5; J: TRBJ2-5; size: -; D: TRBD1; DNA: TGTGCCAGCAGTTTACAGGGGGGTGAAGAGACCCAGTACTTC; CDR3: CASSLQGGEETQYF
V: TRBV25-1; J: TRBJ2-3; size: -; D: TRBD2; DNA: TGTGCCAGCAGTGGAAAAGGCCTAGCGGGAAGGGGTACGCAGTATTTT; CDR3: CASSGKGLAGRGTQYF
V: TRBV12-5; J: TRBJ2-7; size: -; D: TRBD1; DNA: TGTGCTAGTGGGGGGACAGGTAGCTACGAGCAGTACTTC; CDR3: CASGGTGSYEQYF
V: TRBV19; J: TRBJ1-3; size: -; D: -; DNA: TGTGCCAGTAGTATTGGGGGGGGCCATGGAAACACCATATATTTT; CDR3: CASSIGGGHGNTIYF
V: TRBV2; J: TRBJ1-2; size: few; D: -; DNA: TGTGCCAGCAGTGTAATCCGAACAGCCTATGGCTACACCTTC; CDR3: CASSVIRTAYGYTF
V: TRBV11-2; J: TRBJ1-2; size: once; D: TRBD1; DNA: TGTGCCAGCAGCTTAGATCAGTTCGGACAGGGGTCGTATGGCTACACCTTC; CDR3: CASSLDQFGQGSYGYTF
V: TRBV5-4; J: TRBJ2-4; size: -; D: TRBD1; DNA: TGTGCCAGCAGCTTTGTGACAGGGGATAGCATTCAGTACTTC; CDR3: CASSFVTGDSIQYF
V: TRBV6-1; J: TRBJ2-2; size: -; D: TRBD2; DNA: TGTGCCAGCAGTGGCACATCCGTAGCGGGAGGGCTTTTTGGGGAGCTGTTTTTT; CDR3: CASSGTSVAGGLFGELFF
V: TRBV29-1; J: TRBJ2-4; size: once; D: TRBD1; DNA: TGCAGCGTGCTGGGACAGGGAAACATTCAGTACTTC; CDR3: CSVLGQGNIQYF
V: TRBV5-1; J: TRBJ1-2; size: -; D: -; DNA: TGCGCCAGCAGCTTGGATCGCAGCTATGGCTACACCTTC; CDR3: CASSLDRSYGYTF
V: TRBV18; J: TRBJ2-7; size: -; D: TRBD2; DNA: TGTGCCAGCTCACCACCTCAGCGGGAATACGAGCAGTACTTC; CDR3: CASSPPQREYEQYF
V: TRBV5-1; J: TRBJ2-3; size: -; D: -; DNA: TGCGCCAGCAGCATGCCCCGGGATACGCAGTATTTT; CDR3: CASSMPRDTQYF
V: TRBV20-1; J: TRBJ1-2; size: -; D: -; DNA: TGCAGGGGATCAGGGGCTGGTGGCTACACCTTC; CDR3: CRGSGAGGYTF
V: TRBV19; J: TRBJ2-3; size: once; D: TRBD2; DNA: TGTGCCAGTAACAATGCCAGGCTAGCGGGAGCAGATACGCAGTATTTT; CDR3: CASNNARLAGADTQYF
V: TRBV7-8; J: TRBJ1-2; size: -; D: -; DNA: TGTGCCAGCAGCTTTAAGAACGGGGGGAACTATGGCTACACCTTC; CDR3: CASSFKNGGNYGYTF
V: TRBV5-1; J: TRBJ2-7; size: -; D: -; DNA: TGCGCCAGCAGGTCTGGAGCTACCGAGCAGTACTTC; CDR3: CASRSGATEQYF
V: TRBV6-2/TRBV6-3; J: TRBJ2-1; size: -; D: -; DNA: TGTGCCAGCAGTTACTCCCGCTCTAGCTATGAGCAGTTCTTC; CDR3: CASSYSRSSYEQFF
V: TRBV6-2/TRBV6-3; J: TRBJ2-2; size: -; D: -; DNA: TGTGCCAGCAGTCACCGACCTCTGGACAGACTCAGCCGGGTGGGGCTGTTTTTT; CDR3: CASSHRPLDRLSRVGLFF
V: TRBV7-9; J: TRBJ2-1; size: -; D: TRBD2; DNA: TGTGCCAGCAGCTGGACTAGTGCCGAGCAGTTCTTC; CDR3: CASSWTSAEQFF
V: TRBV18; J: TRBJ2-5; size: -; D: TRBD2; DNA: TGTGCCAGCTCACCAGGGAGGGTGGAAGAGACCCAGTACTTC; CDR3: CASSPGRVEETQYF
V: TRBV7-2; J: TRBJ1-5; size: once; D: -; DNA: TGTGCCAGCAGCTCACAGGGTCTTTATAGCAATCAGCCCCAGCATTTT; CDR3: CASSSQGLYSNQPQHF
V: TRBV5-1; J: TRBJ2-1; size: once; D: -; DNA: TGCGCCAGCAGCTTGGAACCTTCCCCTGACAACAATGAGCAGTTCTTC; CDR3: CASSLEPSPDNNEQFF
V: TRBV7-2; J: TRBJ2-1; size: -; D: -; DNA: TGTGCCAGCCGCCCGACGGGATTGAGTAATGAGCAGTTCTTC; CDR3: CASRPTGLSNEQFF
V: TRBV27; J: TRBJ2-2; size: -; D: TRBD1; DNA: TGTGCCAGCAGTTTCTATATCGGGACAGGGAACACCGGGGAGCTGTTTTTT; CDR3: CASSFYIGTGNTGELFF
V: TRBV19; J: TRBJ2-1; size: -; D: TRBD2; DNA: TGTGCCAGTGGAGACTCCGGGACTAGCGGGAGTTGGTCCTACAATGAGCAGTTCTTC; CDR3: CASGDSGTSGSWSYNEQFF
V: TRBV25-1; J: TRBJ2-3; size: -; D: TRBD2; DNA: TGTGCCAGCATAGCGGGAGGCACAGATACGCAGTATTTT; CDR3: CASIAGGTDTQYF